Below are 10 T cell receptor beta chains sequenced from a single sample in a study of regulatory T cells in long-lasting Graves disease. Time point: newly diagnosed GD, antithyroid drugs for less than 3 months. The TCR library used RNA extracted from PBMCs. CDR3-region Arm-PCR and iRepertoire HTBI primers produced the TCR beta libraries. TCRdb passed the multiplex PCR reads through MiXCR, listing each CDR3 protein once. The sample carries 350,000 to 500,000 distinct CDR3 sequences, roughly 15% recorded once. Separately, the same data were catalogued under a study of T cells in Graves' hyperthyroidism and ophthalmopathy.

Sequenced here: peripheral blood mononuclear cells (PBMCs), sampled at new diagnosis, from a patient treated with antithyroid drugs. These TCRs come from a woman between 45 and 65 years old with Graves disease.

The chain uses TRBV6-5 and TRBJ2-2; D gene ambiguous. Trimming pared 0 bases from V and 6 bases from J, leaving 11 bases between. Germline lookup yields CDR1 MNHEY and CDR2 SVGAGI. The CDR3 has 15 residues. DNA for the CDR3: TGTGCCAGCAGTTACTCAGGGTTTGGGTCCGGGGAGCTGTTTTTT. Encoded protein: CASSYSGFGSGELFF.

This clonotype was counted many times. The genes are TRBV24-1 and TRBJ1-4; D gene unclear. The V gene's germline CDR1 is KGHDR and CDR2 SFDVKD. CDR3 length: 15 amino acids. With 5 bases removed from V and 2 bases from J, the gap between germline ends came to 11 bases. The CDR3 DNA follows: TGTGCCACCAGTGTCGGTGACGAGACTAATGAAAAACTGTTTTTT. Translating gives CATSVGDETNEKLFF.

The table lists this clonotype with many counts. The chain joins TRBV28 to TRBJ2-2; 9 bases match TRBD1. There are 13 residues in the CDR3. Germline V lookup: CDR1 MDHEN, CDR2 SYDVKM. The trim removed 5 bases at V and 9 bases at J, leaving 4 bases unmatched. The CDR3 DNA reads as TGTGCCAGCAGTGCCACAGGGGGCCGGGAGCTGTTTTTT. As protein: CASSATGGRELFF.

This clonotype occurred many times. The J gene is TRBJ2-1, the V gene TRBV11-2; tentative D call: TRBD2 (5 bases). From germline, CDR1 is SGHAT and CDR2 FQNNGV. The CDR3 length is 13 residues. V lost 0 bases and J lost 8, with 8 bases in between. The CDR3 DNA sequence: TGTGCCAGCAGCTTAGAGGTGGGAGATGAGCAGTTCTTC. Residues: CASSLEVGDEQFF. The complete variable domain, with remaining parts taken from reference TRBV11-2 and TRBJ2-1, reads EAGVAQSPRYKIIEKRQSVAFWCNPISGHATLYWYQQILGQGPKLLIQFQNNGVVDDSQLPKDRFSAERLKGVDSTLKIQPAKLEDSAVYLCASSLEVGDEQFFGPGTRLTVL.

This clonotype was seen many times. The chain employs TRBV20-1 and TRBJ2-7; the match to TRBD1 covers 9 bases. Trimming removed 3 bases from V and 3 bases from J; junction bases left unmatched: 6. There are 14 residues in the CDR3. From germline, CDR1 is DFQATT and CDR2 SNEGSKA (reference sequence). The CDR3 DNA reads TGCAGTGCTAGTCGGACAGGGGTGAGCTACGAGCAGTACTTC. Translation gives CSASRTGVSYEQYF.

J is TRBJ2-2 and V is TRBV10-3, with 11 bases lining up with TRBD2. Per the germline V gene, CDR1 is ENHRY and CDR2 is SYGVKD. Trimming removed 11 bases from V and 5 bases from J; junction bases left unmatched: 13. The CDR3 sequence is 16 residues long. The CDR3: CAARSTSGSRTGELFF. The CDR3 DNA sequence: TGTGCCGCCCGGTCTACTAGCGGGAGTCGGACCGGGGAGCTGTTTTTT.

This clonotype came up many times. This chain joins TRBV6-5 and TRBJ2-7; no clear D. The length of the CDR3 is 14 residues. The germline gives CDR1 MNHEY, CDR2 SVGAGI. Trimming stripped 0 bases from V and 11 bases from J, with 17 bases between. In DNA, the CDR3 is TGTGCCAGCAGTTACTCGATTAGTGACTCAGTGAAGTACTTC. This gives the protein CASSYSISDSVKYF.

J is TRBJ2-1 and V is TRBV19; 7 nucleotides agree with TRBD2. Per germline, CDR1 LNHDA and CDR2 SQIVND (reference sequence). The CDR3 is made up of 17 amino acids. After removal of 0 bases from V and 4 bases from J, the junction contained 9 bases not matched to a gene. CDR3 nucleotides: TGTGCCAGTAGTATAGATCTTTGGGCTAGCGGTTACAATGAGCAGTTCTTC. Encoded protein: CASSIDLWASGYNEQFF.

This clonotype was recorded many times. This chain joins TRBV12-3 or TRBV12-4 and TRBJ2-5; TRBD2 aligns across 8 bases. V dropped 4 bases and J dropped 0; count of bases not matched to a gene: 7. The CDR3 is made up of 16 amino acids. CDR3 loop: CASSCREGPYQETQYF. For the CDR3, the DNA is TGTGCCAGCAGTTGCCGGGAGGGCCCTTACCAAGAGACCCAGTACTTC.

To note about this clonotype: A much more abundant neighbour one base away suggests this may be a read error. This chain links TRBV13 with TRBJ1-6; maybe TRBD1 (5 bases). Germline V gives CDR1 PRHDT, CDR2 FYEKMQ (reference sequence). Trimming cost V 1 base and J 8 bases, with 12 bases left between them. CDR3 length equals 15 residues. CDR3 sequence reads: CASSLVGWDHSPLHF. The CDR3 DNA follows: TGTGCCAGCAGCTTAGTGGGATGGGACCATTCACCCCTCCACTTT.